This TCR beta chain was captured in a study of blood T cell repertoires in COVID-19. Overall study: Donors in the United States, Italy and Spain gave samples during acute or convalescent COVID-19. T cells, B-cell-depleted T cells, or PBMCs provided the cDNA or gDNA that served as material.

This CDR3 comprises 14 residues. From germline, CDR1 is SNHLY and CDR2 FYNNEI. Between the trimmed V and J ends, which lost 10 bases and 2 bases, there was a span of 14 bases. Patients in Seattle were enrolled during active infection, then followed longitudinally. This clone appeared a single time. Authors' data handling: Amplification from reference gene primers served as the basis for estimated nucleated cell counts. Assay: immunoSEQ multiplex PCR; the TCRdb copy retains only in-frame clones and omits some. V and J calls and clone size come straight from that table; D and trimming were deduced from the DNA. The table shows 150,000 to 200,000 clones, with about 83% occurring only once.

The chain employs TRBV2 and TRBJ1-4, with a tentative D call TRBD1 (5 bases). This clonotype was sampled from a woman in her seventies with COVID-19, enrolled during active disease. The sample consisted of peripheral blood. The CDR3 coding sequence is TGTGCCACCGGGGGTTTCGGCACTAATGAAAAACTGTTTTTT. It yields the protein CATGGFGTNEKLFF.